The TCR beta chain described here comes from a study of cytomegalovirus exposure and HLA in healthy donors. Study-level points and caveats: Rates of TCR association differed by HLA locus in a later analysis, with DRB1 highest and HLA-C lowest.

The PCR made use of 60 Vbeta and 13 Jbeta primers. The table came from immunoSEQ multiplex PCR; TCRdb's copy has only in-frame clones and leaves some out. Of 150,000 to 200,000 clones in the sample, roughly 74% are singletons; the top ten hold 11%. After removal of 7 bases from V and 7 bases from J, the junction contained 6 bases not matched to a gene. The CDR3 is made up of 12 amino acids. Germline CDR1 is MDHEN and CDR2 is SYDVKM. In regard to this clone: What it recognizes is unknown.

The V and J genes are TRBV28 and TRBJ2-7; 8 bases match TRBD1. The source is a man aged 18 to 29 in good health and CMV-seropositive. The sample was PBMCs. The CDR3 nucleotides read TGTGCCAGCAATGACAGGGGCCGGGAGCAGTACTTC. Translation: CASNDRGREQYF.